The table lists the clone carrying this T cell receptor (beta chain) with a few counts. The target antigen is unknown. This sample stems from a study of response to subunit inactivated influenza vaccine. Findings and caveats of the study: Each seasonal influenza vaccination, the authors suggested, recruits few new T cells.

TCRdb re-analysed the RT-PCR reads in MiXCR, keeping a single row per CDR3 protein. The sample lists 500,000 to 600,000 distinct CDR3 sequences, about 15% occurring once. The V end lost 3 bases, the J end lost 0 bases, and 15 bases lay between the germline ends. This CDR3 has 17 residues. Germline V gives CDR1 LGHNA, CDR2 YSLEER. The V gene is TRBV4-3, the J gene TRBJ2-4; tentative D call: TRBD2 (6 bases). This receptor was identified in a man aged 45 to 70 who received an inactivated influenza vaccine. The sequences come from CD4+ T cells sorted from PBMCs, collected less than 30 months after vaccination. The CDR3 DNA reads TGCGCCAGCAGCCAGGGGTGGGGGGAAGGAGCCAAAAACATTCAGTACTTC. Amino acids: CASSQGWGEGAKNIQYF.